Presented here are 26 T cell receptor beta chains from one specimen sequenced in a study of blood T cells in healthy people across ages. The use of a sample-barcoded 5' primer and a J-beta primer mix characterized a second PCR of about 7 to 12 cycles. MiXCR, applied by TCRdb to the 5' RACE reads, yields one record per CDR3 protein. The sample lists hundreds of thousands of distinct CDR3 sequences; under 65% were seen once. Sequenced input: blood. All receptors derive from a woman older than 75 in good health.

This clonotype was recorded a few times. This chain links TRBV28 with TRBJ2-5; no clear D gene. CDR3 length: 14 residues. CDR1 is MDHEN, CDR2 SYDVKM, per germline. V dropped 0 bases and J dropped 0 bases, with 5 bases sitting between them. The CDR3, as DNA: TGTGCCAGCAGTTTATGGGTGTACCAAGAGACCCAGTACTTC. It translates to CASSLWVYQETQYF.

The chain combines TRBV7-8 with TRBJ2-5, with 13 bases lining up with TRBD2. The DNA end favors TRBJ2-7, so the J call may be wrong. The CDR3 contains 15 residues. Germline values: CDR1 SGHVS, CDR2 FQNEAQ. Here the CDR3 reads CASNTRTSGSNEQYF. The CDR3, as DNA: TGTGCCAGCAATACTAGGACTAGCGGGAGTAACGAGCAGTACTTC.

Concerning this clonotype: A much larger clone sits a single nucleotide away, making a read error possible. The CDR3: CASGSEQVSYNEQFF. CDR3 coding DNA: TGCGCCAGCGGCTCTGAACAGGTCTCCTACAATGAGCAGTTCTTC. This chain uses TRBV5-1 with TRBJ2-1; TRBD1 might be the D (5 bases). The CDR3 is made up of 15 amino acids. The V end lost 7 bases, the J end lost 0 bases, and 14 bases lay between the germline ends. CDR1 and CDR2 (germline): SGHRS, YFSETQ.

The V call is TRBV7-2, the J call TRBJ2-3, with D unresolved. The CDR3 loop spans 16 amino acids. V lost 2 bases and J 0 bases, leaving 12 bases between the germline ends. Germline CDR1 SGHTA, CDR2 FQGNSA. The CDR3 region is CASSLSPGYSTDTQYF. The CDR3 DNA sequence: TGTGCCAGCAGCTTAAGTCCTGGCTATAGCACAGATACGCAGTATTTT.

This clonotype was observed at least ten times. This chain connects TRBV29-1 to TRBJ1-2; D call uncertain. CDR1 and CDR2 (germline): SQVTM, ANQGSEA. The CDR3 sequence is 13 residues long. The V gene lost 3 bases and the J gene lost 7 bases, with 15 bases spanning the gap. In DNA form, the CDR3 reads TGCAGCGTTGAGTGGGCAGGCGGCTGTGGCTACACCTTC. Residues: CSVEWAGGCGYTF.

This clonotype was observed a few times. The V and J genes are TRBV12-3 or TRBV12-4 and TRBJ2-2; possibly TRBD2 for D (6 bases). The CDR3 is 16 residues long. Trimming left V 2 bases short and J 2 bases short, with 12 bases between. CDR3 region: CASSLRRGGNTGELFF. As DNA, the CDR3 is TGTGCCAGCAGTTTACGGCGGGGAGGAAACACCGGGGAGCTGTTTTTT.

Regarding this clonotype: This may be a read error: a much more frequent sequence differs by one nucleotide. In nucleotides, the CDR3 is TGTGCCAGCAGCGTAGGAACAGTCGCCTACGAGCAGTACTTC. Amino acid sequence: CASSVGTVAYEQYF. The rearrangement uses TRBV7-2 and TRBJ2-7; the D is unclear. Deletions cut 5 bases from V and 2 bases from J, with 13 bases between. CDR3 length equals 14 residues. Per germline, CDR1 SGHTA and CDR2 FQGNSA.

This clonotype was seen repeatedly, ten times or more. Here the CDR3 reads CASSLSGGVNEQFF. CDR3 in DNA: TGTGCCAGCAGCTTATCGGGAGGCGTCAATGAGCAGTTCTTC. J is TRBJ2-1 and V is TRBV7-2, with 7 bases aligning to TRBD2. This CDR3 is 14 amino acids long. The germline V gene encodes CDR1 SGHTA and CDR2 FQGNSA. Trimming cost V 2 bases and J 6 bases; bases outside gene matches: 4.

The chain is built from TRBV7-9 and TRBJ2-5, with 10 bases matching TRBD2. Unmatched junction bases numbered 20, after V lost 2 bases and J lost 11 bases. CDR1 SEHNR and CDR2 FQNEAQ come from the germline V gene (reference sequence). The CDR3 sequence is 18 residues long. The CDR3 bases are TGTGCCAGCAGCTTACTGTTGAGGGGACTAGCGCCGCGGAGTGAGCAGTACTTC. It yields the protein CASSLLLRGLAPRSEQYF.

The genes are TRBV7-9 and TRBJ2-2; D gene uncertain. CDR1 is SEHNR and CDR2 is FQNEAQ in the germline V gene (reference sequence). V was trimmed by 1 base and J by 6 bases, leaving 12 bases between them. CDR3 length equals 15 residues. Here the CDR3 reads CASSLGLSPAGELFF. The DNA for the CDR3 is TGTGCCAGCAGCTTAGGATTGTCGCCCGCCGGGGAGCTGTTTTTT.

There are many counts of this clonotype. V and J are TRBV10-3 and TRBJ2-1, with 8 bases lining up with TRBD2. The CDR3 spans 14 residues. Germline CDR1 is ENHRY and CDR2 is SYGVKD. The V segment lost 7 bases and the J segment 4 bases; nucleotides outside the gene matches: 6. The CDR3 DNA reads as TGTGCCATCAATCAGCGGGGGTCATACAATGAGCAGTTCTTC. Protein product: CAINQRGSYNEQFF.

In this sample, this clonotype turned up many times. The chain combines TRBV12-3 or TRBV12-4 with TRBJ2-5; the D is unclear. V shed 2 bases and J shed 5 bases, with 6 bases lying between them. CDR3 length: 12 amino acids. The CDR3 nucleotides read TGTGCCAGCAGTTTAAGATGGGAGACCCAGTACTTC. This encodes CASSLRWETQYF.

As for this clonotype: A read error is possible here, since a much larger clone lies one base away. The chain is built from TRBV6-2 or TRBV6-3 and TRBJ2-3, with D hard to call. CDR3 length: 12 amino acids. CDR1 and CDR2 (germline): MNHEY, SVGEGT. CDR3 coding DNA: TGTGCCGGCAGTTTGGGAAGCAATACGCAGTATTTT. It is translated as CAGSLGSNTQYF.

The chain employs TRBV18 and TRBJ2-7; the D gene is possibly TRBD1 (6 bases). The germline V and J ends were trimmed by 3 bases and 7 bases, with 10 bases remaining between them. The germline V gene has CDR1 KGHSH and CDR2 LQKENI. The CDR3 is made up of 12 amino acids. The CDR3 DNA follows: TGTGCCAGCTCACCGGTAGGGGGTGAGCAGTACTTC. Translation gives CASSPVGGEQYF.

This clonotype was observed a handful of times. The J gene is TRBJ2-3, the V gene TRBV12-3 or TRBV12-4, with D unresolved. The CDR3 runs 15 residues. V lost 2 bases to trimming and J lost 0 bases, with 9 bases between them. CDR3 region: CASSLPTESTDTQYF. The CDR3 nucleotides read TGTGCCAGCAGTTTACCGACCGAAAGCACAGATACGCAGTATTTT.

Worth noting for this clonotype: A single base separates this from a much larger clone, so it may be a read error. The genes are TRBV20-1 and TRBJ2-3, with D possibly matching TRBD1 (5 bases). The V end lost 3 bases, the J end lost 10 bases, and 14 bases lay between the germline ends. The CDR3 contains 12 residues. Germline V lookup: CDR1 DFQATT, CDR2 SNEGSKA (reference sequence). The CDR3 DNA is TGCAGTGCTAGCCCGGGCACCAGGGCGCAGTATTTT. It yields the protein CSASPGTRAQYF.

Details on this clonotype: A much bigger clone sits one base away, suggesting this may be a read error. This sequence joins TRBV20-1 and TRBJ2-1; D call uncertain. The CDR3 has 12 amino acids. Germline CDR1 reads DFQATT; CDR2 reads SNEGSKA (reference sequence). V gave up 8 bases and J gave up 10 bases, with 18 bases separating them. The CDR3 loop is CSIDLPSAEQFF. The CDR3 bases are TGCAGTATCGACCTCCCTTCGGCGGAGCAGTTCTTC.

As for this clonotype: Germline is not matched at one junction end, which may reflect a read error. The chain combines TRBV4-1 with TRBJ2-2; 7 bases are shared with TRBD2. Per the germline V gene, CDR1 is MGHRA and CDR2 is YSYEKL. The CDR3 is 16 amino acids. CDR3 residues: CTSSQEGRGSTGELFF. In nucleotides, the CDR3 is TGCACCAGCAGCCAAGAGGGGCGGGGGAGCACCGGGGAGCTGTTTTTT.

V gene TRBV5-1 combines with J gene TRBJ2-5; D is possibly TRBD1 (5 bases). The CDR3 has 14 amino acids. V was trimmed by 0 bases and J by 3 bases, leaving 9 bases between them. Germline-derived CDR1 and CDR2 are SGHRS and YFSETQ. The CDR3: CASSLVPGKETQYF. Here the CDR3 DNA reads TGCGCCAGCAGCTTGGTTCCAGGGAAAGAGACCCAGTACTTC.

The genes are TRBV7-2 and TRBJ2-3; 10 bases agree with TRBD1. The CDR3 is 18 residues long. V lost 0 bases and J lost 11; bases outside the gene matches: 17. CDR1 is SGHTA, CDR2 FQGNSA, per germline. CDR3 DNA: TGTGCCAGCAGCTTAGCTACAGTGCGACAGGGGGCGGACGGCGGGCAGTATTTT. Residues: CASSLATVRQGADGGQYF.

This chain joins TRBV30 and TRBJ1-2; TRBD1 is a possible D gene (5 bases). Germline V gives CDR1 GTSNPN, CDR2 SVGIG (reference sequence). Deletions cut 3 bases from V and 2 bases from J, with 13 bases between. The CDR3 is 14 residues long. The CDR3 region is CAWRAREPNYGYTF. The DNA of the CDR3 is TGTGCCTGGAGGGCCAGGGAACCCAACTATGGCTACACCTTC.

This clonotype was counted a few times. The chain has TRBV28 and TRBJ1-1; no clear D gene. V dropped 5 bases and J dropped 6 bases, with 16 bases sitting between them. The germline CDR1 and CDR2 sequences are MDHEN and SYDVKM. This CDR3 region has 14 residues. CDR3 in amino acids: CASSVLGRASEAFF. In DNA form, the CDR3 reads TGTGCCAGCAGTGTCCTCGGGAGGGCCTCTGAAGCTTTCTTT.

Points on this clonotype: It may be a read error: a sequence one base away is much more abundant. The CDR3 DNA is TGTGCCACCAGTGAGCCCCCGGGGTGGGAGCAGTTCTTC. It codes for CATSEPPGWEQFF. The chain carries TRBV24-1 and TRBJ2-1, with D maybe TRBD2 (5 bases). The V end was cut by 4 bases, the J end by 10 bases, with 13 bases between. This CDR3 is 13 amino acids long. Germline V gene data show CDR1 as KGHDR and CDR2 as SFDVKD.

A few counts support this clonotype. This chain joins TRBV6-1 and TRBJ2-2; 7 bases fit TRBD2. After removal of 4 bases from V and 5 bases from J, the junction contained 1 base not matched to a gene. This CDR3 is 13 amino acids long. CDR1 MNHNS and CDR2 SASEGT come from the germline V gene. Here the CDR3 reads CASSASGTGELFF. As DNA, the CDR3 is TGTGCCAGCAGTGCTAGCGGAACCGGGGAGCTGTTTTTT.

Of note for this clonotype: It may be a read error: a sequence one base away is much more abundant. The chain combines TRBV12-3 or TRBV12-4 with TRBJ2-7; TRBD2 aligns across 8 bases. Trimming cost V 7 bases and J 7 bases; bases outside gene matches: 15. The CDR3 covers 15 residues. The CDR3: CASILSGGLYNEQYF. The CDR3 DNA sequence: TGTGCCAGCATTCTTTCGGGGGGGCTTTACAATGAGCAGTACTTC.

The V and J genes are TRBV3-1 and TRBJ2-3; TRBD2 matches 7 bases. Germline CDR1 LGHDT, CDR2 YNNKEL (reference sequence). V lost 4 bases, J lost 0 bases, and 4 bases stayed unmatched. This CDR3 has 15 residues. The CDR3 nucleotides are TGTGCCAGCAGCCGGGACGGGGGGAGCACAGATACGCAGTATTTT. Translated, it gives CASSRDGGSTDTQYF.